Sequencing of this T cell receptor beta chain was carried out in a study of beta chain features in type 1 diabetes. Study details: Across the samples, approximately 110,000,000 sorted cells were examined in total. General observations from the study: Type 1 diabetes patients showed fewer insertions and more deletions at VDJ junctions. People with Type 1 diabetes carried modestly yet significantly shorter TCRB CDR3s in all four CD4+ subsets. Small HLA sub-analyses could not settle whether HLA shapes TCRB rearrangement.

CDR1 is SQVTM, CDR2 ANQGSEA, per germline. The V end was cut by 6 bases, the J end by 4 bases, with 15 bases between. CDR3 length equals 13 residues. Worth noting for this clone: The antigen is not known.

Stem cell-like memory, regulatory, central memory and naive CD4+ cells were sorted via CD45RO/CCR7/CD25/CD127/CD95/CD27. The investigators reverse transcribed all of the isolated RNA, so they sequenced expressed TCRB transcripts. The protocol was immunoSEQ multiplex PCR, while the TCRdb copy is restricted to in-frame clones and leaves out a portion. The sample records some 280,000 clones, roughly 13% being singletons. The TCR sequence derives from a man under 40 with type 1 diabetes. The sample was naive CD4+ T cells from blood. The chain couples TRBV29-1 to TRBJ1-2; no clear D gene. CDR3 sequence reads: CSVGRSGVYGYTF. Here the CDR3 DNA reads TGCAGCGTAGGACGGAGCGGGGTCTATGGCTACACCTTC.